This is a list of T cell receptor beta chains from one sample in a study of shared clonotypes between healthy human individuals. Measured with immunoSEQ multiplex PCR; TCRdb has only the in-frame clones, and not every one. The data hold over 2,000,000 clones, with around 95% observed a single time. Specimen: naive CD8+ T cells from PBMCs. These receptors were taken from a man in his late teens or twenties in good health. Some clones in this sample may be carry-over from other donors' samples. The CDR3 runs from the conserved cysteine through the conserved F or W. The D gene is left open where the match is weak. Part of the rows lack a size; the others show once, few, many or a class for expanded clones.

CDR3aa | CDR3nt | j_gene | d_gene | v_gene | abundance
CASSGTGGETQYF | TGTGCCAGTAGTGGGACAGGAGGAGAGACCCAGTACTTC | TRBJ2-5 | TRBD1 | TRBV19 | -
CATSSALGGGEQYF | TGTGCCACCAGCAGCGCACTAGGGGGCGGTGAGCAGTACTTC | TRBJ2-7 | TRBD1 | TRBV15 | -
CASSEAFSNYGYTF | TGTGCCAGCAGTGAAGCTTTTTCTAACTATGGCTACACCTTC | TRBJ1-2 | - | TRBV2 | -
CASSELGGDTEAFF | TGTGCCAGCAGTGAACTGGGCGGAGACACTGAAGCTTTCTTT | TRBJ1-1 | - | TRBV6-1 | -
CASSQSLVSTGYGYTF | TGCGCCAGCAGCCAGTCTTTAGTGTCTACCGGGTATGGCTACACCTTC | TRBJ1-2 | - | TRBV4-1 | -
CASSLGGYTDTQYF | TGTGCCAGCAGCTTGGGCGGATACACAGATACGCAGTATTTT | TRBJ2-3 | - | TRBV5-4 | -
CASSIGRGASYEQYF | TGTGCCAGTAGTATTGGCAGGGGAGCATCCTACGAGCAGTACTTC | TRBJ2-7 | - | TRBV19 | -
CASSLIPTPGTDTQYF | TGTGCCAGCAGCTTAATCCCTACCCCCGGCACAGATACGCAGTATTTT | TRBJ2-3 | - | TRBV7-3 | -
CASRGLAGEDTGELFF | TGTGCCAGCAGGGGACTAGCGGGAGAAGACACCGGGGAGCTGTTTTTT | TRBJ2-2 | TRBD2 | TRBV27 | -
CASSLGDGTYEQYF | TGTGCCAGCAGCTTAGGGGACGGGACCTACGAGCAGTACTTC | TRBJ2-7 | - | TRBV7-6 | -
CASSQYRGVDGYTF | TGTGCCAGCAGCCAATACAGGGGCGTGGATGGCTACACCTTC | TRBJ1-2 | TRBD1 | TRBV14 | once
CASFTTYGGWTEAFF | TGCGCCAGCTTTACCACTTACGGGGGATGGACTGAAGCTTTCTTT | TRBJ1-1 | - | TRBV10-2 | once
CASSLQGFGETQYF | TGTGCCAGCAGTTTGCAGGGGTTTGGGGAGACCCAGTACTTC | TRBJ2-5 | - | TRBV28 | -
CASSGVTGNHYGYTF | TGTGCCAGCAGCGGGGTAACCGGGAACCACTATGGCTACACCTTC | TRBJ1-2 | - | TRBV2 | -
CASSPKDSSPGETQYF | TGTGCCAGCTCACCAAAGGACTCTTCCCCTGGGGAGACCCAGTACTTC | TRBJ2-5 | - | TRBV18 | -
CASSAALDTEAYSNQPQHF | TGTGCCAGTAGTGCCGCTTTGGACACGGAGGCCTATAGCAATCAGCCCCAGCATTTT | TRBJ1-5 | - | TRBV19 | -
CASSATQSYEQYF | TGTGCCAGCAGCGCGACACAGAGCTACGAGCAGTACTTC | TRBJ2-7 | - | TRBV7-9 | -
CASSVERVPYNEQFF | TGTGCCAGCAGCGTAGAGAGGGTGCCCTACAATGAGCAGTTCTTC | TRBJ2-1 | - | TRBV9 | -
CASSPPGGARSYEQYF | TGTGCCAGCTCACCTCCAGGGGGCGCGAGGTCCTACGAGCAGTACTTC | TRBJ2-7 | TRBD1 | TRBV18 | -
CASASSDEQYF | TGTGCCAGCGCGAGTAGCGACGAGCAGTACTTC | TRBJ2-7 | - | TRBV9 | -
CASTWDRRAVDGYTF | TGTGCCAGCACTTGGGACAGAAGGGCCGTAGATGGCTACACCTTC | TRBJ1-2 | TRBD1 | TRBV6-6 | -
CASSVVYQGHDTEAFF | TGTGCCAGCAGCGTAGTTTATCAGGGTCACGACACTGAAGCTTTCTTT | TRBJ1-1 | - | TRBV9 | -
CASTLSPATGYQPQHF | TGTGCCAGCACCCTTTCCCCCGCGACAGGATATCAGCCCCAGCATTTT | TRBJ1-5 | - | TRBV28 | once
CASSGWTGVGTEAFF | TGTGCCAGCAGTGGATGGACAGGGGTAGGGACTGAAGCTTTCTTT | TRBJ1-1 | TRBD1 | TRBV6-5 | once
CASSQPRAGGEAFF | TGCGCCAGCAGCCAACCACGGGCGGGTGGCGAAGCTTTCTTT | TRBJ1-1 | - | TRBV4-3 | -
CASSLAPAPNYGYTF | TGTGCCAGCAGCTTAGCCCCAGCCCCTAACTATGGCTACACCTTC | TRBJ1-2 | - | TRBV11-2 | -
CASSGDRDPAYEQYF | TGTGCCAGCAGCGGGGACCGGGACCCCGCCTACGAGCAGTACTTC | TRBJ2-7 | - | TRBV11-2 | -
CASSLENRGSSYEQYF | TGTGCCAGCAGCTTAGAAAATCGGGGCAGTTCCTACGAGCAGTACTTC | TRBJ2-7 | - | TRBV11-2 | -
CASSQIPGPYEQYF | TGCGCCAGCAGTCAAATCCCGGGACCCTACGAGCAGTACTTC | TRBJ2-7 | - | TRBV5-1 | once
CASSLVARAGNTGELFF | TGTGCCAGCAGCTTAGTAGCGCGGGCAGGGAACACCGGGGAGCTGTTTTTT | TRBJ2-2 | - | TRBV7-2 | -
CAASLRKPNYGYTF | TGTGCTGCTTCTCTGCGTAAACCTAACTATGGCTACACCTTC | TRBJ1-2 | - | TRBV30 | -
CASSYGGGNTEAFF | TGTGCCAGCAGTTACGGGGGGGGGAACACTGAAGCTTTCTTT | TRBJ1-1 | - | TRBV6-5 | -
CASSIEDRGGWPQHF | TGTGCCAGTAGTATAGAGGATAGGGGGGGGTGGCCCCAGCATTTT | TRBJ1-5 | - | TRBV19 | -
CASPPDRQERYEQYF | TGCGCCAGCCCACCGGACAGACAAGAAAGATACGAGCAGTACTTC | TRBJ2-7 | - | TRBV10-1 | -
CASSPDRDTEAFF | TGTGCCAGCAGCCCCGACAGGGACACTGAAGCTTTCTTT | TRBJ1-1 | TRBD1 | TRBV9 | -
CAWSGSSGRAFYNEQFF | TGTGCCTGGAGTGGGTCTAGCGGGAGGGCCTTTTACAATGAGCAGTTCTTC | TRBJ2-1 | TRBD2 | TRBV30 | -
CASSQVGTGGQPQHF | TGCGCCAGCAGCCAGGTGGGGACCGGCGGACAGCCCCAGCATTTT | TRBJ1-5 | - | TRBV4-1 | -
CASRGYRVDAYNEQFF | TGTGCCAGCAGAGGGTACAGGGTAGACGCCTACAATGAGCAGTTCTTC | TRBJ2-1 | - | TRBV7-2 | -
CASLPPGNTEAFF | TGTGCCAGCCTCCCTCCAGGTAACACTGAAGCTTTCTTT | TRBJ1-1 | - | TRBV27 | -
CASSYGPGSREQYF | TGTGCCAGCAGTTACGGACCGGGGTCCAGGGAGCAGTACTTC | TRBJ2-7 | - | TRBV6-5 | -
CSVEGSSAFPNEQFF | TGCAGCGTTGAAGGGTCTAGCGCATTCCCAAATGAGCAGTTCTTC | TRBJ2-1 | - | TRBV29-1 | -
CASSQDLVLAGTGELFF | TGCGCCAGCAGCCAAGATCTAGTCCTAGCGGGCACCGGGGAGCTGTTTTTT | TRBJ2-2 | TRBD2 | TRBV4-1 | -
CASSYLGQGQWYEQYF | TGTGCCAGCAGTTACCTGGGACAGGGGCAGTGGTACGAGCAGTACTTC | TRBJ2-7 | TRBD1 | TRBV6-6 | -